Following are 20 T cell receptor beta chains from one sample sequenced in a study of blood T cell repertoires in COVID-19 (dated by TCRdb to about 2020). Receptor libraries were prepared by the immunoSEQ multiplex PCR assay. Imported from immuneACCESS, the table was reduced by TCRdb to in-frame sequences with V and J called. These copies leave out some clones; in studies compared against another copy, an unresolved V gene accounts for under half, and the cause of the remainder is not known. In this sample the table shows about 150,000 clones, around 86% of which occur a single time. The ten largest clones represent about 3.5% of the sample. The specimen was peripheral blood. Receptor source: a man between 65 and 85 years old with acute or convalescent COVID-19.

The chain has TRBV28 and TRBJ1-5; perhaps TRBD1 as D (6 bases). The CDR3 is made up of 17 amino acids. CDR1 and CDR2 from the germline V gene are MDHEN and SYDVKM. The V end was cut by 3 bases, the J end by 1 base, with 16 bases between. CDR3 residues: CASSFLIQGVSNQPQHF. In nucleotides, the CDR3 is TGTGCCAGCAGTTTCCTTATACAGGGTGTCAGCAATCAGCCCCAGCATTTT.

The CDR3 loop reads CASRPNRGRYEQYF. CDR3 sequence (DNA): TGTGCCAGCAGGCCAAACAGGGGGCGTTACGAGCAGTACTTC. The chain joins TRBV28 to TRBJ2-7, with 9 nucleotides matching TRBD1. The CDR3 totals 14 residues. With 6 bases clipped from V and 4 bases from J, the junction kept 7 bases outside the gene matches. In germline, CDR1 is MDHEN, CDR2 SYDVKM.

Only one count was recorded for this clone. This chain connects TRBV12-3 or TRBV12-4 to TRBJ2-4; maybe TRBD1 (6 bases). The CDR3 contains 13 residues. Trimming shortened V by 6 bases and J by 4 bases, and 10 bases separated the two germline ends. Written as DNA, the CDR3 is TGTGCCAGCAGCCGGACAGAGAAAAACATTCAGTACTTC. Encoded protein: CASSRTEKNIQYF.

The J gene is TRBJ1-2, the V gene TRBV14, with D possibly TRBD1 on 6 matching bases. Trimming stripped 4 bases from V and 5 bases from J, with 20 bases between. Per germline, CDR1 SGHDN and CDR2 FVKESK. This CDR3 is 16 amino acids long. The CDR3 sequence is CASSPGNRAFGYGYTF. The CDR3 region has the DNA TGTGCCAGCAGCCCTGGAAACAGGGCGTTCGGATATGGCTACACCTTC. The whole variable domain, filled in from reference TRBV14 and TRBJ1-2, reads EAGVTQFPSHSVIEKGQTVTLRCDPISGHDNLYWYRRVMGKEIKFLLHFVKESKQDESGMPNNRFLAERTGGTYSTLKVQPAELEDSGVYFCASSPGNRAFGYGYTFGSGTRLTVV.

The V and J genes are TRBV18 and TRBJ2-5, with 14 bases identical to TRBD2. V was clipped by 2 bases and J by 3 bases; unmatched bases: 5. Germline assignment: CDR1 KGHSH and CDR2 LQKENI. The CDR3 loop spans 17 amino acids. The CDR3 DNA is TGTGCCAGCTCACCAGGGACTAGCGGGAGTATCGAAGAGACCCAGTACTTC. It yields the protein CASSPGTSGSIEETQYF.

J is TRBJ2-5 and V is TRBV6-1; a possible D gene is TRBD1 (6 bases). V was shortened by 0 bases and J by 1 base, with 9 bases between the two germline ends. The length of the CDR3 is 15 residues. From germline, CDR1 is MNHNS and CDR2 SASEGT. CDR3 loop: CASSEAAGVQETQYF. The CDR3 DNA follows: TGTGCCAGCAGTGAAGCGGCAGGGGTCCAAGAGACCCAGTACTTC.

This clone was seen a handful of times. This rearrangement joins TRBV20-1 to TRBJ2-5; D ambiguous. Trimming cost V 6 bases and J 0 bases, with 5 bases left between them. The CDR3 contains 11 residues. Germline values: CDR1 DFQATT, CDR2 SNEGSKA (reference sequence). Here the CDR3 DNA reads TGCAGTGCCCAAAACCAAGAGACCCAGTACTTC. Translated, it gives CSAQNQETQYF.

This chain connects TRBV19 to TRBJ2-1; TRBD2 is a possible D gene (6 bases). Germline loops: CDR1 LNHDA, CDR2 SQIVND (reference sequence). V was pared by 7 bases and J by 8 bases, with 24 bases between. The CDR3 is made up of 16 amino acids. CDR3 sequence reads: CASKDRGGVTYDEQFF. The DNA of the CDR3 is TGTGCCAGTAAGGACCGAGGAGGGGTGACGTACGATGAGCAGTTCTTC.

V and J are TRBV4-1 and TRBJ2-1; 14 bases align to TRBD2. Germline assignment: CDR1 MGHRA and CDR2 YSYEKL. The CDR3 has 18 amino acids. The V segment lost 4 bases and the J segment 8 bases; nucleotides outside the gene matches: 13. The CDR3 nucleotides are TGCGCCAGCAGCCCCCGACTAGCGGGAGGGCCGGGAGGGCATGAGCAGTTCTTC. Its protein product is CASSPRLAGGPGGHEQFF.

Here the CDR3 reads CASSQDGRGRDTEAFF. CDR3 nucleotide sequence: TGTGCCAGCAGCCAAGATGGGAGGGGCAGGGACACTGAAGCTTTCTTT. This chain links TRBV14 with TRBJ1-1; the D gene is possibly TRBD1 (5 bases). V shed 0 bases and J shed 3 bases, with 14 bases lying between them. Germline lookup yields CDR1 SGHDN and CDR2 FVKESK. The CDR3 has 16 residues.

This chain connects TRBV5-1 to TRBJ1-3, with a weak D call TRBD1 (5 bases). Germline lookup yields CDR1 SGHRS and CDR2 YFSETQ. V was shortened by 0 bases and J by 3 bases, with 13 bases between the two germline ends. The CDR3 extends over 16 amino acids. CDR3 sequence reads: CASSLESRGFGNTIYF. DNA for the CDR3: TGCGCCAGCAGCTTGGAAAGTCGGGGGTTTGGAAACACCATATATTTT.

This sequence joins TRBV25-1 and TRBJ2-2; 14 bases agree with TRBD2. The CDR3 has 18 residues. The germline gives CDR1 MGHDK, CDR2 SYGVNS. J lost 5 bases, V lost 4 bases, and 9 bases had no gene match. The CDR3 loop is CASSVSSGLAGVTGELFF. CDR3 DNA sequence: TGTGCCAGCAGTGTAAGCTCGGGACTAGCGGGAGTGACCGGGGAGCTGTTTTTT.

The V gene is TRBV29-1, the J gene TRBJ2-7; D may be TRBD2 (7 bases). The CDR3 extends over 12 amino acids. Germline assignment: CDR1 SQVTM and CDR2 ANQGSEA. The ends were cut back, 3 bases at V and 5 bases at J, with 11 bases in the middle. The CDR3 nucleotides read TGCAGCGTTGAGGGGGAGGGGGACGAGCAGTACTTC. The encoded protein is CSVEGEGDEQYF.

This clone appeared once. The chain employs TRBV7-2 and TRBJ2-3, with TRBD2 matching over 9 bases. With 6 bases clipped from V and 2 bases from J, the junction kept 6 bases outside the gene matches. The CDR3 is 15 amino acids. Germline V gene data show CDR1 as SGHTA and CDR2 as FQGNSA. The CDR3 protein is CASSSSGIFTDTQYF. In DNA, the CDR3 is TGTGCCAGCAGTTCTAGCGGGATATTCACAGATACGCAGTATTTT.

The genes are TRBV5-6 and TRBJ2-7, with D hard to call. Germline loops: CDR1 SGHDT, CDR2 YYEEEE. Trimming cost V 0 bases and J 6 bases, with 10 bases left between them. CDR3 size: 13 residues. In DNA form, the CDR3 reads TGTGCCAGCAGCTTGGAATCATACTCCGAGCAGTACTTC. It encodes CASSLESYSEQYF.

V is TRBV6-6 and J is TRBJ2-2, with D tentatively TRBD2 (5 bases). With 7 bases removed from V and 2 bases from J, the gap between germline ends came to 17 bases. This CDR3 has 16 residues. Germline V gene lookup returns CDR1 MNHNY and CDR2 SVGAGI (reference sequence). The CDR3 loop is CASTFGGGRNTGELFF. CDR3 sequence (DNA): TGTGCCAGCACCTTCGGCGGCGGGCGAAACACCGGGGAGCTGTTTTTT.

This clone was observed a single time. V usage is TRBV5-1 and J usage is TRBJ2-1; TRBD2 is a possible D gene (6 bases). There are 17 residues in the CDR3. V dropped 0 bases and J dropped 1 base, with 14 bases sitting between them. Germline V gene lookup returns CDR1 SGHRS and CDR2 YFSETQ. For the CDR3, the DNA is TGCGCCAGCAGCTTGGTTGGAGGGATGGAATCCTACAATGAGCAGTTCTTC. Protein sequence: CASSLVGGMESYNEQFF.

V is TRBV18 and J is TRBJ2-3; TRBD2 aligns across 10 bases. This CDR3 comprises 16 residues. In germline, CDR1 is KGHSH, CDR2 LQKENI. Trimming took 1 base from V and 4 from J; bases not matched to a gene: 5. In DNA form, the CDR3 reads TGTGCCAGCTCACCACTAGCGGGAGGATTGTCAGATACGCAGTATTTT. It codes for CASSPLAGGLSDTQYF.

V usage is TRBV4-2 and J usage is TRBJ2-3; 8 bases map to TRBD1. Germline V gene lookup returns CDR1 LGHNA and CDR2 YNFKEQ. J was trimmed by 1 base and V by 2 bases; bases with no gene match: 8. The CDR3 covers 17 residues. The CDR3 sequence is CASSQSRVGQGTDTQYF. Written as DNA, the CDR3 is TGTGCCAGCAGCCAATCCCGAGTGGGACAGGGCACAGATACGCAGTATTTT.

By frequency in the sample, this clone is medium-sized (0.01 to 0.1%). This chain's CDR3 is CSVAGGVAEGYTF. The CDR3 nucleotides read TGCAGCGTGGCAGGGGGCGTCGCGGAAGGCTACACCTTC. The rearrangement uses TRBV29-1 and TRBJ1-2, with 8 bases aligning to TRBD1. The germline V gene has CDR1 SQVTM and CDR2 ANQGSEA. V was pared by 6 bases and J by 8 bases, with 11 bases of the junction left unmatched. This CDR3 region has 13 residues.